This is a list of T cell receptor beta chains from one sample in a study of human thymus T cells. Produced via immunoSEQ multiplex PCR; TCRdb's table is partial and in-frame only. Seen here are about 43,000 clones, 95% observed once, and the top ten hold approximately 0.16%. Sequenced material: blood. Source of these receptors: a girl less than two years old with a congenital heart defect but otherwise immunologically healthy. The CDR3 runs from the conserved cysteine through the conserved F or W. The order of the fields is D gene, V gene, clone size, J gene, CDR3 protein, CDR3 DNA. The D gene is left open where the match is weak. Expanded clones get a size class; other rows say once, few or many, or leave the size out.

TRBD2	TRBV9	.	TRBJ2-1	CASSVAGGLADNEQFF	TGTGCCAGCAGCGTAGCGGGCGGACTAGCTGACAATGAGCAGTTCTTC
.	TRBV19	.	TRBJ1-5	CASKGPGPNQPQHF	TGTGCCAGTAAGGGGCCGGGCCCTAATCAGCCCCAGCATTTT
TRBD2	TRBV7-9	.	TRBJ2-3	CASSLGLAGSTDTQYF	TGTGCCAGCAGCTTAGGACTAGCGGGGAGCACAGATACGCAGTATTTT
TRBD2	TRBV14	once	TRBJ2-1	CASSRARTSGYNEQFF	TGTGCCAGCAGCCGGGCGAGGACTAGCGGTTACAATGAGCAGTTCTTC
.	TRBV11-2	.	TRBJ1-2	CASSLGGQTTGYTF	TGTGCCAGCAGCTTAGGAGGACAAACCACAGGCTACACCTTC
.	TRBV12-2	.	TRBJ2-3	CASLTEREGGDTQYF	TGTGCAAGTCTCACTGAGAGGGAGGGCGGAGATACGCAGTATTTT
.	TRBV19	.	TRBJ1-4	CASSITPAGGVGEKLFF	TGTGCCAGTAGTATTACACCGGCCGGCGGGGTTGGAGAAAAACTGTTTTTT
.	TRBV21-1	.	TRBJ1-4	CASSKDGGDKDEKLFF	TGTGCCAGCAGCAAAGATGGGGGGGACAAGGATGAAAAACTGTTTTTT
TRBD2	TRBV5-1	.	TRBJ2-5	CASSVGGTEETQYF	TGCGCCAGCAGCGTGGGGGGGACCGAAGAGACCCAGTACTTC
.	TRBV21-1	.	TRBJ2-7	CASRWGQGGTYEQYF	TGTGCCAGCAGATGGGGACAGGGGGGGACCTACGAGCAGTACTTC
TRBD2	TRBV5-1	.	TRBJ2-5	CASSLGAAGRETQYF	TGCGCCAGCAGCTTGGGGGCAGCGGGACGGGAGACCCAGTACTTC
.	TRBV27	.	TRBJ2-7	CASSRPPEQYF	TGTGCCAGCAGCCGACCCCCCGAGCAGTACTTC
.	TRBV19	.	TRBJ2-7	CASRSPYEQYF	TGTGCCAGTAGGTCCCCCTACGAGCAGTACTTC
TRBD1	TRBV7-8	.	TRBJ2-1	CASSAGQVYNEQFF	TGTGCCAGCAGCGCAGGACAGGTCTACAATGAGCAGTTCTTC
.	TRBV18	.	TRBJ1-1	CASSPPGSGITLF	TGTGCCAGCTCACCCCCCGGGTCAGGGATCACTTTGTTT
.	TRBV30	.	TRBJ2-7	CAWSTGPGSYEQYF	TGTGCCTGGAGCACGGGACCGGGCTCCTACGAGCAGTACTTC
.	TRBV12-2	once	TRBJ2-7	CASRLPGRDSSSYEQYF	TGTGCAAGTCGCTTGCCGGGCAGGGACTCAAGCTCCTACGAGCAGTACTTC
.	TRBV5-6	.	TRBJ1-6	CASSSMWGPSPSPLHF	TGTGCCAGCAGCTCGATGTGGGGCCCCAGTCCTTCACCCCTCCACTTT
.	TRBV4-2	.	TRBJ2-5	CASSQELRSRGETQYF	TGTGCCAGCAGCCAAGAATTGAGGTCTAGGGGAGAGACCCAGTACTTC
.	TRBV28	.	TRBJ2-1	CASYSRVVKVNEQFF	TGTGCCAGCTATAGTCGGGTCGTGAAGGTCAATGAGCAGTTCTTC
TRBD2	TRBV18	.	TRBJ2-1	CASSSYSGTSTYNEQFF	TGTGCCAGCTCATCGTATTCCGGGACTAGCACATACAATGAGCAGTTCTTC
TRBD2	TRBV25-1	.	TRBJ2-1	CASSEKEVAGEPYNEQFF	TGTGCCAGCAGTGAAAAAGAAGTCGCGGGAGAGCCCTACAATGAGCAGTTCTTC
TRBD2	TRBV18	.	TRBJ2-3	CASSPIPGTSGRDTQYF	TGTGCCAGCTCACCAATCCCCGGGACTAGCGGGCGGGATACGCAGTATTTT
TRBD2	TRBV6-1	.	TRBJ2-7	CASETSGSSKQYF	TGTGCCAGCGAGACTAGCGGGAGCTCTAAGCAGTACTTC
.	TRBV19	.	TRBJ1-3	CASRGRTSGNTIYF	TGTGCCAGTAGAGGCAGGACCTCTGGAAACACCATATATTTT